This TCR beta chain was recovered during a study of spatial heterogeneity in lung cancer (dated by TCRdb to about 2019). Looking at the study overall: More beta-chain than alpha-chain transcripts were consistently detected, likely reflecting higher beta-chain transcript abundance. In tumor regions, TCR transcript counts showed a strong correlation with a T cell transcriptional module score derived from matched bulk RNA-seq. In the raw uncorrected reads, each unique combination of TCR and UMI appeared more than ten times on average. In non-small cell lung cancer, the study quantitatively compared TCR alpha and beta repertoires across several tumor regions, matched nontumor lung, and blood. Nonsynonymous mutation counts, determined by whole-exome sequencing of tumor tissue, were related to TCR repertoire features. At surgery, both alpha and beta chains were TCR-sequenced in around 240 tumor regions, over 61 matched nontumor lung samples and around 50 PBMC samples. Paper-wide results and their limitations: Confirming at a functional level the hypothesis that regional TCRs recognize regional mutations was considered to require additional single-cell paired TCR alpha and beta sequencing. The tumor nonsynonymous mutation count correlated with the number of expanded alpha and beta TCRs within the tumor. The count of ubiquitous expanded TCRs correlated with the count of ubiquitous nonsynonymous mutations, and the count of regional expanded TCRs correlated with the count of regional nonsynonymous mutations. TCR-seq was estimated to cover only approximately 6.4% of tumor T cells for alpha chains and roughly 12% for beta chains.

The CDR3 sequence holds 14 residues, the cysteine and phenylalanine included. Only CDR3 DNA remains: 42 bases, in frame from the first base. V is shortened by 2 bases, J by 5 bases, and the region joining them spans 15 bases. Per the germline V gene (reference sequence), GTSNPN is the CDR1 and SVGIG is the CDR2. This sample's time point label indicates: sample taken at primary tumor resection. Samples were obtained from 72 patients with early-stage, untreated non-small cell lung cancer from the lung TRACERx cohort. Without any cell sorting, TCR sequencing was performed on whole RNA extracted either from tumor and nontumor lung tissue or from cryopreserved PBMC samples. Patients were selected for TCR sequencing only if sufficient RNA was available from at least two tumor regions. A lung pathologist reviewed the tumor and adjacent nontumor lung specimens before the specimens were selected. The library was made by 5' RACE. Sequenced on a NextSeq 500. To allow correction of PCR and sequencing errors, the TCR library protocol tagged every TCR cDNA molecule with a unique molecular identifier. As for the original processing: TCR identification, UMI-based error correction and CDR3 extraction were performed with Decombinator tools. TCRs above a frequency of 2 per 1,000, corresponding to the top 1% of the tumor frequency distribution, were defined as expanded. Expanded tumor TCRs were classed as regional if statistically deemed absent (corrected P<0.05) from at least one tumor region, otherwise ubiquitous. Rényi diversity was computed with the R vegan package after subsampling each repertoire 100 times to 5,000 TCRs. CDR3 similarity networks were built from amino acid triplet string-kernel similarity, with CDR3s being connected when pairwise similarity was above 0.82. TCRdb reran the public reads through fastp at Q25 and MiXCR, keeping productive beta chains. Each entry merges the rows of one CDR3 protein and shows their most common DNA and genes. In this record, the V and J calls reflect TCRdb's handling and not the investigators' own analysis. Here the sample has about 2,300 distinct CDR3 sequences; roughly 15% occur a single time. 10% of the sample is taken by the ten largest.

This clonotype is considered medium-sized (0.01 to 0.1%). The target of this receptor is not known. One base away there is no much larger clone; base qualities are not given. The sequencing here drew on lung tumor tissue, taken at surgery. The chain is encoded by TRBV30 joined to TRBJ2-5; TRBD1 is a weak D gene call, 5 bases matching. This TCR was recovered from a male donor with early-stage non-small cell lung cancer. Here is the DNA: TGTGCCTGGAGTATGAAGGGGTTCGGGGAGACCCAGTACTTC. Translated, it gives CAWSMKGFGETQYF.